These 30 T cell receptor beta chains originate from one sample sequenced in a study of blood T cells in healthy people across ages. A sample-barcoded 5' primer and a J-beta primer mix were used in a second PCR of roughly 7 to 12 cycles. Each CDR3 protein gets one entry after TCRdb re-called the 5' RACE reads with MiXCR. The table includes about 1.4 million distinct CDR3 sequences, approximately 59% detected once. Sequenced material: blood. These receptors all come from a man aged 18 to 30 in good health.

CDR3 bases: TGTGCCAGCAGTTTATTGACAGTTTTAAATCAGCCCCAGCATTTT. It is translated as CASSLLTVLNQPQHF. This sequence joins TRBV28 and TRBJ1-5; D may be TRBD1 (5 bases). Germline CDR1 is MDHEN and CDR2 is SYDVKM. Trimming pared 1 base from V and 4 bases from J, leaving 11 bases between. The CDR3 is 15 amino acids.

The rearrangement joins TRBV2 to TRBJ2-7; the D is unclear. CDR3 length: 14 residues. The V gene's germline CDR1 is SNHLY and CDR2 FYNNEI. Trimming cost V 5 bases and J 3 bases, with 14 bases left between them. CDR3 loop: CASSPPANYYEQYF. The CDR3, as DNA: TGTGCCAGCAGTCCGCCGGCCAACTACTACGAGCAGTACTTC.

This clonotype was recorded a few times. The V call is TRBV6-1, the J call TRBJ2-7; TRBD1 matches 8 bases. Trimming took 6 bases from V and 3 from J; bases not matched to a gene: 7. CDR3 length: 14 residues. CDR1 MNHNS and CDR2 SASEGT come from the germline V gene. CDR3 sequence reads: CASRGGQDNYEQYF. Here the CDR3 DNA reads TGTGCCAGCAGGGGGGGACAGGACAACTACGAGCAGTACTTC.

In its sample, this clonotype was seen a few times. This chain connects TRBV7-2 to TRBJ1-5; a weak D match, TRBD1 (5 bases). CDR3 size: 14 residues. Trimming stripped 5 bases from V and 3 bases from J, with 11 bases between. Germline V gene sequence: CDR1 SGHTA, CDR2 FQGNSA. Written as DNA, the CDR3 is TGTGCCAGCAGCCGCGGGACCCTCAATCAGCCCCAGCATTTT. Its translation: CASSRGTLNQPQHF.

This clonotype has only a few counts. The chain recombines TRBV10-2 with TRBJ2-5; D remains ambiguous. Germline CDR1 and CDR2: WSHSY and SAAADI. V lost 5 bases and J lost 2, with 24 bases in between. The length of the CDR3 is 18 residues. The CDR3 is CASSKLPLVGQTQETQYF. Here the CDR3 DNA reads TGCGCCAGCAGTAAACTCCCCTTAGTCGGGCAAACACAAGAGACCCAGTACTTC.

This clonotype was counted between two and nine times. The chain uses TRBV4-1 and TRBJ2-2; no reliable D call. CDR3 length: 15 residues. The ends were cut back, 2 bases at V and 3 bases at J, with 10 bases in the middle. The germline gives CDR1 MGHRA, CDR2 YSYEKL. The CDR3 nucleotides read TGCGCCAGCAGCCAATTCGGGCCTGACACCGGGGAGCTGTTTTTT. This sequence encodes CASSQFGPDTGELFF.

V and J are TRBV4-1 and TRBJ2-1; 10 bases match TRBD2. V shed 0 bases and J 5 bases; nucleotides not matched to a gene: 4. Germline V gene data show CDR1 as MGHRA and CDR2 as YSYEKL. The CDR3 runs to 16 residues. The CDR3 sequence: CASSQEWGTSDNEQFF. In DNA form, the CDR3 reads TGCGCCAGCAGCCAAGAATGGGGGACTAGCGACAATGAGCAGTTCTTC.

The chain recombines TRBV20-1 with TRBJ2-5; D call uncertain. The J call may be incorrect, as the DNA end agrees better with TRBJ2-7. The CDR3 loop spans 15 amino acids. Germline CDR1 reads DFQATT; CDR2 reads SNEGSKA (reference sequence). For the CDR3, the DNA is TGCAGTGCTTTCTCAGGATATTCCCCCTCCTACGAGCAGTACTTC. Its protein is CSAFSGYSPSYEQYF.

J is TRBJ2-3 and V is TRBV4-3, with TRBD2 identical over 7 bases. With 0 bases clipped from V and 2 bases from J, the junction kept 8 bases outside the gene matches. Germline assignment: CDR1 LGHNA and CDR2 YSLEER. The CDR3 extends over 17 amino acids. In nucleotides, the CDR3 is TGCGCCAGCAGCCAAGATTGGGGGGGACGAAACACAGATACGCAGTATTTT. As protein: CASSQDWGGRNTDTQYF.

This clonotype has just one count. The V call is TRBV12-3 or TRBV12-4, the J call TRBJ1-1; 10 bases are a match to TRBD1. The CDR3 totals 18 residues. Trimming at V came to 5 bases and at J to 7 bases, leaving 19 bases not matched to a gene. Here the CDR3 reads CASSPVKVTGGVRNEAFF. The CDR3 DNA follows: TGTGCCAGCAGTCCCGTCAAAGTGACAGGGGGCGTGCGAAATGAAGCTTTCTTT.

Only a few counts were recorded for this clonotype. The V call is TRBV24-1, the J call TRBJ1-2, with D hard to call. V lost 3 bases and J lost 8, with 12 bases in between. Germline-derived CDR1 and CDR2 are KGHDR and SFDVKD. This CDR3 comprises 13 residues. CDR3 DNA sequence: TGTGCCACCAGTGATGGCAATCGGGAGGGCTACACCTTC. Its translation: CATSDGNREGYTF.

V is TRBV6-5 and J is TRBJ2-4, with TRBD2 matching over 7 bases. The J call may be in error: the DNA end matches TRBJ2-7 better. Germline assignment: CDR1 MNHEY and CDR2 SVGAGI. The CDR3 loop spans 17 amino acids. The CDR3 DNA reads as TGTGCCAGCAGTTACTCGGTCCGCGGGGGTTACCCCTACGAGCAGTACTTC. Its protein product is CASSYSVRGGYPYEQYF.

The CDR3 loop reads CSARPEGQGSTYEQYF. In DNA form, the CDR3 reads TGCAGTGCTAGACCTGAGGGACAGGGGTCCACCTACGAGCAGTACTTC. This chain links TRBV20-1 with TRBJ2-7; 10 bases line up with TRBD1. Germline V gene lookup returns CDR1 DFQATT and CDR2 SNEGSKA (reference sequence). The CDR3 has 16 amino acids. Trimming at V came to 2 bases and at J to 2 bases, leaving 9 bases not matched to a gene.

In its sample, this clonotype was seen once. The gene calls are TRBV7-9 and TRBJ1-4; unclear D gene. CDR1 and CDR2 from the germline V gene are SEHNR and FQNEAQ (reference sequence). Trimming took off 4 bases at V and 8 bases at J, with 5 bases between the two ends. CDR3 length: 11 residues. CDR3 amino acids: CASSSTEKLFF. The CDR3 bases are TGTGCCAGCAGCTCGACAGAAAAACTGTTTTTT.

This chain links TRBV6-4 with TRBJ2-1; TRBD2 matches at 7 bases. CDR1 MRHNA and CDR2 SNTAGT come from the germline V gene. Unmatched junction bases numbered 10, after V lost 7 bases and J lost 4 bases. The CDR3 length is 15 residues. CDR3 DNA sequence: TGTGCCAGCACCCTGACGGGGGGACGATACAATGAGCAGTTCTTC. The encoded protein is CASTLTGGRYNEQFF.

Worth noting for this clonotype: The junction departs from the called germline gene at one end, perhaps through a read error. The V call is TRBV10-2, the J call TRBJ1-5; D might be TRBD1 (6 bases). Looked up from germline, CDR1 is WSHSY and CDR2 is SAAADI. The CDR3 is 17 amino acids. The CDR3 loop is CASSELDLGGANQPQHF. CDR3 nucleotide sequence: TGCGCTAGCAGTGAGCTGGACCTAGGGGGTGCCAATCAGCCCCAGCATTTT.

The CDR3 sequence: CASRRKRVGTYEQYF. The CDR3 DNA sequence: TGCGCCAGCAGACGAAAGAGGGTTGGGACTTACGAGCAGTACTTC. J is TRBJ2-5 and V is TRBV5-1, with a weak D call TRBD2 (6 bases). Matching the DNA end better, TRBJ2-7 makes the J call doubtful. There are 15 residues in the CDR3. Per the germline V gene, CDR1 is SGHRS and CDR2 is YFSETQ.

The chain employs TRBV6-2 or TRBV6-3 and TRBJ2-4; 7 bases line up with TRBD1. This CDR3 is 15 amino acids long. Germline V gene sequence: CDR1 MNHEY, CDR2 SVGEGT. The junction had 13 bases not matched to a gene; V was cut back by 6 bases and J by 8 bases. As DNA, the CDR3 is TGTGCCAGCAGCCACCACAGGGGTTTTAGAGACATTCAGTACTTC. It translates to CASSHHRGFRDIQYF.

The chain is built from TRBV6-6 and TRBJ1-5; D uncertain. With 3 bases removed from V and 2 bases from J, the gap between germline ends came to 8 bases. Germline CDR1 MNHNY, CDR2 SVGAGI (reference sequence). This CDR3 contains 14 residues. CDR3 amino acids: CASSYAGRNQPQHF. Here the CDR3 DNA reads TGTGCCAGCAGTTATGCAGGTCGCAATCAGCCCCAGCATTTT.

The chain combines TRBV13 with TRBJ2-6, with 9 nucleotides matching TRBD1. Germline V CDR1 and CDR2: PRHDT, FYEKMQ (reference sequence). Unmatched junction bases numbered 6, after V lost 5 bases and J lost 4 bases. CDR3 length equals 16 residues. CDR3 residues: CASSPGQGRGANVLTF. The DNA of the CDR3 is TGTGCCAGCAGCCCGGGACAGGGACGCGGGGCCAACGTCCTGACTTTC.

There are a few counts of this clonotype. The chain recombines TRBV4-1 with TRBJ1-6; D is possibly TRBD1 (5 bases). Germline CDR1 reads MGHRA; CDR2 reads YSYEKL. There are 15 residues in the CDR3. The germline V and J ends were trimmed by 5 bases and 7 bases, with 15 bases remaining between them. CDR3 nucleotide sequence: TGCGCCAGCAGCAGGGAGCAGGACACAAATTCACCCCTCCACTTT. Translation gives CASSREQDTNSPLHF.

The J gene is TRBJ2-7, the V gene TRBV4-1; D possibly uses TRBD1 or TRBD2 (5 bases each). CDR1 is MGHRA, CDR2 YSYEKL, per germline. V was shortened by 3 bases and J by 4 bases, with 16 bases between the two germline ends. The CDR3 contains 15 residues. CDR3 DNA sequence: TGCGCCAGCAGCCACGACCCCCAGGGAGAATACGAGCAGTACTTC. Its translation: CASSHDPQGEYEQYF.

The CDR3 region is CASSPSLGTVYEQYF. CDR3 nucleotides: TGTGCCAGCAGCCCCAGCCTTGGGACAGTCTACGAGCAGTACTTC. J is TRBJ2-7 and V is TRBV7-9; TRBD1 agrees at 7 bases. The CDR3 covers 15 residues. From germline, CDR1 is SEHNR and CDR2 FQNEAQ (reference sequence). The J segment lost 3 bases and the V segment lost 5 bases, leaving 10 bases of the junction unmatched.

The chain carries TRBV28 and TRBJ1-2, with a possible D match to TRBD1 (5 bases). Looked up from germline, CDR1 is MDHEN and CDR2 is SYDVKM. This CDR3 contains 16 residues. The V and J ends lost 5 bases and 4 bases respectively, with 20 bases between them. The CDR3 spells CASSRTRGVVGYGYTF. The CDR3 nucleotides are TGTGCCAGCAGTCGGACGCGAGGGGTGGTGGGCTATGGCTACACCTTC.

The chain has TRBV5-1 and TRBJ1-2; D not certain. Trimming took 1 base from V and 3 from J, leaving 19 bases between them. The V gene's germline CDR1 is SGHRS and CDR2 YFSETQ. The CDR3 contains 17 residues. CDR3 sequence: CASSLNGKVSRDYGYTF. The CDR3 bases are TGCGCCAGCAGCTTGAATGGAAAAGTGTCGAGAGACTATGGCTACACCTTC. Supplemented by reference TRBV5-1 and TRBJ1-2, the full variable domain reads KAGVTQTPRYLIKTRGQQVTLSCSPISGHRSVSWYQQTPGQGLQFLFEYFSETQRNKGNFPGRFSGRQFSNSRSEMNVSTLELGDSALYLCASSLNGKVSRDYGYTFGSGTRLTVV.

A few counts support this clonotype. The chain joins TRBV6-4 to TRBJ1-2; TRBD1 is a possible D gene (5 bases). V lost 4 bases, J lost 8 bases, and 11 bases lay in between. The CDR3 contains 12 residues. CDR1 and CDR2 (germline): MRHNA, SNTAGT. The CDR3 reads CASSVGEGGYTF. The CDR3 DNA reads TGTGCCAGCAGTGTGGGGGAAGGCGGCTACACCTTC.

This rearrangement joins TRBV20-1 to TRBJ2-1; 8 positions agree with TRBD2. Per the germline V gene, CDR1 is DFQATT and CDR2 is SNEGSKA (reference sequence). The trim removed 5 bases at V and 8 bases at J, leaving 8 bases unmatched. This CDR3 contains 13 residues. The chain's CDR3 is CSALSGSNYEQFF. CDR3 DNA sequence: TGCAGTGCTCTAAGCGGGAGTAACTATGAGCAGTTCTTC.

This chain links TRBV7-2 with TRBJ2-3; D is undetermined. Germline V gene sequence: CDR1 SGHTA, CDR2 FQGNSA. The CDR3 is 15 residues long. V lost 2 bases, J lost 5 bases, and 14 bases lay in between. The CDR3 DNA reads TGTGCCAGCAGCTTATTTGCTAGGAAGGTAGATACGCAGTATTTT. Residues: CASSLFARKVDTQYF.

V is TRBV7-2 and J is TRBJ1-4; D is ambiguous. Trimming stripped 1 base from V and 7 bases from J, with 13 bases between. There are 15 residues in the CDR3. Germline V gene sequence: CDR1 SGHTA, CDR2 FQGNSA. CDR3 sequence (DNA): TGTGCCAGCAGCTTAGTGGCCGCCAAAGGTGAAAAACTGTTTTTT. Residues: CASSLVAAKGEKLFF.

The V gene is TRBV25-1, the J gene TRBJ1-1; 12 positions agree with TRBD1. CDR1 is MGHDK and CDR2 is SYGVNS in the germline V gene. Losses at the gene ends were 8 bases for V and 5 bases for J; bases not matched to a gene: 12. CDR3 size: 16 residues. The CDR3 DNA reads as TGTGCCAGCGGACCTAACTTGGGACAGGGGGCGACTGAAGCTTTCTTT. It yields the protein CASGPNLGQGATEAFF.